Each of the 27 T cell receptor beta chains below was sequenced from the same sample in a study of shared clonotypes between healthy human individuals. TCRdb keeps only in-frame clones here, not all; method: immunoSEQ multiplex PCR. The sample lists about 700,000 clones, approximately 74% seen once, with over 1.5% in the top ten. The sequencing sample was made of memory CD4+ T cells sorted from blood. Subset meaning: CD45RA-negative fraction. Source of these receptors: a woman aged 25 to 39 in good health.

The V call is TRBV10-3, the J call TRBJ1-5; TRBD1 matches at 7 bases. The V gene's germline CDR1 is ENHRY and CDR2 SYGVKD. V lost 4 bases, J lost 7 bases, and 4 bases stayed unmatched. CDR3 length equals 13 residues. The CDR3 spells CAISGRGEQPQHF. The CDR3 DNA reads TGTGCCATCAGTGGCAGGGGGGAACAGCCCCAGCATTTT.

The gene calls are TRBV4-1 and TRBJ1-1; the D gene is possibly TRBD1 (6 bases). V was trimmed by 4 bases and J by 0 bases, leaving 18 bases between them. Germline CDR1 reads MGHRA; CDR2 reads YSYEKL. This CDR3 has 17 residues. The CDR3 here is CASSRTGALGMNTEAFF. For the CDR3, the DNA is TGCGCCAGCAGCCGCACGGGGGCGCTCGGGATGAACACTGAAGCTTTCTTT.

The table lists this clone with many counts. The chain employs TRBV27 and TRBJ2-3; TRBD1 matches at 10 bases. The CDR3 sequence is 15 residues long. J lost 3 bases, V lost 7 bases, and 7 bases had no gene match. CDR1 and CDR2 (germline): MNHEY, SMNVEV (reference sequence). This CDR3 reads CASTWTGGVTDTQYF. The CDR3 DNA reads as TGTGCCAGCACCTGGACAGGGGGAGTAACAGATACGCAGTATTTT.

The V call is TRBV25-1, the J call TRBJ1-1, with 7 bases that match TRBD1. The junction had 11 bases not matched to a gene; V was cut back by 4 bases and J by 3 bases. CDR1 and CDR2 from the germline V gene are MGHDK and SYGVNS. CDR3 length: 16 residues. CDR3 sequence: CASSGENRGAYTEAFF. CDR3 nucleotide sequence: TGTGCCAGCAGTGGAGAAAACAGGGGAGCGTACACTGAAGCTTTCTTT. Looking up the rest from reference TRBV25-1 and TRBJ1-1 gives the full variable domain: EADIYQTPRYLVIGTGKKITLECSQTMGHDKMYWYQQDPGMELHLIHYSYGVNSTEKGDLSSESTVSRIRTEHFPLTLESARPSHTSQYLCASSGENRGAYTEAFFGQGTRLTVV.

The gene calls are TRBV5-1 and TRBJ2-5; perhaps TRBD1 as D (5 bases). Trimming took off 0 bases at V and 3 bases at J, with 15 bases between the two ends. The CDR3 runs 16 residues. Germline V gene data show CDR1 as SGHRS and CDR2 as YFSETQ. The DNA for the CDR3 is TGCGCCAGCAGCTTGGCCATGGGGCGGACCAAAGAGACCCAGTACTTC. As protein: CASSLAMGRTKETQYF.

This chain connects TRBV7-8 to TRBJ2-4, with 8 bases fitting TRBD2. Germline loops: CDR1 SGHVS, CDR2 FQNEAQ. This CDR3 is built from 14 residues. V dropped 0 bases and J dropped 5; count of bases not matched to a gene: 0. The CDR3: CASSLAGGENIQYF. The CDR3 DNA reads TGTGCCAGCAGCTTAGCCGGGGGGGAAAACATTCAGTACTTC. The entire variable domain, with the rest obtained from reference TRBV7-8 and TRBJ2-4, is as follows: GAGVSQSPRYKVAKRGQDVALRCDPISGHVSLFWYQQALGQGPEFLTYFQNEAQLDKSGLPSDRFFAERPEGSVSTLKIQRTQQEDSAVYLCASSLAGGENIQYFGAGTRLSVL.

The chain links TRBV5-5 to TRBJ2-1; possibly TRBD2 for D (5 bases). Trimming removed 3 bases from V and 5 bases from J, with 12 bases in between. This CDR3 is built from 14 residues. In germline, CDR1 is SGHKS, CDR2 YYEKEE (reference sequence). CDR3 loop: CASSSPGNNNEQFF. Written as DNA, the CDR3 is TGTGCCAGCAGCTCACCCGGGAACAACAATGAGCAGTTCTTC.

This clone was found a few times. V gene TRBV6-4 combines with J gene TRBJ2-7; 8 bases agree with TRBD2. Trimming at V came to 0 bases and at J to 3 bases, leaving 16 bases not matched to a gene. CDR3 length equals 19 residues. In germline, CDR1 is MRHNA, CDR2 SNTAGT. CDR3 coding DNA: TGTGCCAGCAGTGACTCGTTGTTCGGGAGGGGCCGAAGATACTACGAGCAGTACTTC. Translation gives CASSDSLFGRGRRYYEQYF.

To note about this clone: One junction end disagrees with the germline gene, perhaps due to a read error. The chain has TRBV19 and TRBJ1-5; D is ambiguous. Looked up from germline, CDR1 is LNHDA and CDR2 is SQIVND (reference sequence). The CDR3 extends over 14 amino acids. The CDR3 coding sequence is TGTGCCAGTAGTATTGTTAAGGGCAAACAGCCCCAGCATTTT. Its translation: CASSIVKGKQPQHF.

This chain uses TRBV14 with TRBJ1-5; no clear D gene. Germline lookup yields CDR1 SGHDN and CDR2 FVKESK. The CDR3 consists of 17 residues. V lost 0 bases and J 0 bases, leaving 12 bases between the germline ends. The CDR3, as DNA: TGTGCCAGCAGCCAAGATCTTAGAGGGAATAGCAATCAGCCCCAGCATTTT. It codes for CASSQDLRGNSNQPQHF.

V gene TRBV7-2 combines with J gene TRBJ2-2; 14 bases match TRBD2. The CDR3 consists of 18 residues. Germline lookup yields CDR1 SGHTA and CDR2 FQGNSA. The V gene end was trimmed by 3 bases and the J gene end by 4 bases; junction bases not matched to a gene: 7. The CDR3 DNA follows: TGTGCCAGCAGCTTTGGACTAGCGGGAGGTCTCGGCACCGGGGAGCTGTTTTTT. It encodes CASSFGLAGGLGTGELFF.

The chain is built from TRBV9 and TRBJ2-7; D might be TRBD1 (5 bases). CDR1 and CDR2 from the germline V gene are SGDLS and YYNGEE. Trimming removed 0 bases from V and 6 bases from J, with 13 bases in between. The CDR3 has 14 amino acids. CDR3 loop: CASSVAPGSREQYF. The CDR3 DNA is TGTGCCAGCAGCGTAGCTCCAGGGTCCCGCGAGCAGTACTTC.

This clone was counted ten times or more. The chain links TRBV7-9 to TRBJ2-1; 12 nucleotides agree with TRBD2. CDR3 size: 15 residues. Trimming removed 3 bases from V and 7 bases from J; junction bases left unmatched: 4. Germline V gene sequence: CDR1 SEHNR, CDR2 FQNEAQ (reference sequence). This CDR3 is CASSFPSGRGNEQFF. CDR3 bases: TGTGCCAGCAGCTTTCCTAGCGGGAGGGGGAATGAGCAGTTCTTC.

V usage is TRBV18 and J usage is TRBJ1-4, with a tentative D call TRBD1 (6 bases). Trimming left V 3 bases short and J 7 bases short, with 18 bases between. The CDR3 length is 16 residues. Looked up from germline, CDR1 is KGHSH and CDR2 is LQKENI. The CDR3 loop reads CASSPMQSGAAEKLFF. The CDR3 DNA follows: TGTGCCAGCTCACCTATGCAGTCAGGGGCGGCTGAAAAACTGTTTTTT.

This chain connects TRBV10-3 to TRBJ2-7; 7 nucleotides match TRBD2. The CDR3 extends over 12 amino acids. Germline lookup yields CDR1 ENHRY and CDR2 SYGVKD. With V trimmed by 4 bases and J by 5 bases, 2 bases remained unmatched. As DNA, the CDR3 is TGTGCCATCAGTGTGACTAGCCACGAGCAGTACTTC. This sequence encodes CAISVTSHEQYF.

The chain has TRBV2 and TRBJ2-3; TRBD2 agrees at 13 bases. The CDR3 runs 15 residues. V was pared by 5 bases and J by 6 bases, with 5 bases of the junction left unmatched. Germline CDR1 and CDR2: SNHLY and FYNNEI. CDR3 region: CASSWTSGSSDTQYF. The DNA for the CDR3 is TGTGCCAGCAGTTGGACTAGCGGGAGCTCCGATACGCAGTATTTT.

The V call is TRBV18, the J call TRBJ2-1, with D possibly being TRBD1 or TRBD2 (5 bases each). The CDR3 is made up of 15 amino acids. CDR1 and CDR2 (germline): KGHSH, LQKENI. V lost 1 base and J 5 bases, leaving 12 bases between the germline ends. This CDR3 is CASSPRRDPDNEQFF. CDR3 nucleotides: TGTGCCAGCTCACCACGCCGGGACCCCGACAATGAGCAGTTCTTC.

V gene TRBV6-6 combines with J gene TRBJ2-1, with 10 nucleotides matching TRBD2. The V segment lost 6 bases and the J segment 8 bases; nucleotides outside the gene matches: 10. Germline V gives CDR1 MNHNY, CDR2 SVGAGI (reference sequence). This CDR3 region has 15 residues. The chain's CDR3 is CASRAAGGPFDEQFF. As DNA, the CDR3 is TGTGCCAGCAGAGCAGCGGGAGGGCCTTTCGATGAGCAGTTCTTC.

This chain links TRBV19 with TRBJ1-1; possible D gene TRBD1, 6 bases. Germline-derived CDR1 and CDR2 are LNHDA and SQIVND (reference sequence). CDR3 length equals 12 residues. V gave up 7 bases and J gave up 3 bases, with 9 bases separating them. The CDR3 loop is CASNRADTEAFF. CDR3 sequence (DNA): TGTGCCAGTAACAGGGCAGACACTGAAGCTTTCTTT. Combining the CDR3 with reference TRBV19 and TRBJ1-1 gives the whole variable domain DGGITQSPKYLFRKEGQNVTLSCEQNLNHDAMYWYRQDPGQGLRLIYYSQIVNDFQKGDIAEGYSVSREKKESFPLTVTSAQKNPTAFYLCASNRADTEAFFGQGTRLTVV.

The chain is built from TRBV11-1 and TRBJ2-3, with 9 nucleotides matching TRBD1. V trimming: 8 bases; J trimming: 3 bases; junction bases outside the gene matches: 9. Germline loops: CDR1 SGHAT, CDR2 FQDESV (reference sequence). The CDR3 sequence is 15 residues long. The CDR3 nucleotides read TGTGCCAGCTCCTACTACAGGGGGCGAACAGATACGCAGTATTTT. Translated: CASSYYRGRTDTQYF.

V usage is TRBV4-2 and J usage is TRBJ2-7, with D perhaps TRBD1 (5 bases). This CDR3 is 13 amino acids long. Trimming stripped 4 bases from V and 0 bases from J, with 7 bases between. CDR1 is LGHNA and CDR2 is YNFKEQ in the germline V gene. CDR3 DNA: TGTGCCAGCAGCCGGGGCAGCTCCTACGAGCAGTACTTC. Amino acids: CASSRGSSYEQYF.

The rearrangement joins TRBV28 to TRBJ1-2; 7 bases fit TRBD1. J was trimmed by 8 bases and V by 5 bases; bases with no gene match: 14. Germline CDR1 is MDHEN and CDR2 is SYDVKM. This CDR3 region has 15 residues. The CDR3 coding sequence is TGTGCCAGCAGTCCGGATAGACAGGGCATTGGAGGCTACACCTTC. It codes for CASSPDRQGIGGYTF.

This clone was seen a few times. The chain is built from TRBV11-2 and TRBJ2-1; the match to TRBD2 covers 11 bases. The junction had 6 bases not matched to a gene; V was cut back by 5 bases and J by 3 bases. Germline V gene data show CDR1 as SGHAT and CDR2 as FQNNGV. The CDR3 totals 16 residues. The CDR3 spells CASSTGGLAVYNEQFF. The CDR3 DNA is TGTGCCAGCAGCACGGGGGGACTAGCGGTCTACAATGAGCAGTTCTTC.

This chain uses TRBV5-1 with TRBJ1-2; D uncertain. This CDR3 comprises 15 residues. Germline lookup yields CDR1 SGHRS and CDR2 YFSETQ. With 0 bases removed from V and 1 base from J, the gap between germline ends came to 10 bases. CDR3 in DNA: TGCGCCAGCAGCTTGGCCGGCGGTAGTAACTATGGCTACACCTTC. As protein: CASSLAGGSNYGYTF.

CDR3 bases: TGTGCCAGCAGTTCTTCAAGGCTCGGGGACGGCAGAAACTCCTACGAGCAGTACTTC. Translation gives CASSSSRLGDGRNSYEQYF. V and J are TRBV28 and TRBJ2-7; D may be TRBD1 or TRBD2 (5 bases each). This CDR3 region has 19 residues. V was cut by 4 bases and J by 0 bases, with 25 bases left in between. Germline V gene data show CDR1 as MDHEN and CDR2 as SYDVKM.

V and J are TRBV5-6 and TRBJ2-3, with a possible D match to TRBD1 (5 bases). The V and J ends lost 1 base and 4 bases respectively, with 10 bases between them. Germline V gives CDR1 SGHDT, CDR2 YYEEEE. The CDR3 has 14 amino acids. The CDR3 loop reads CASSLTGGADTQYF. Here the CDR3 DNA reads TGTGCCAGCAGCTTGACAGGTGGAGCAGATACGCAGTATTTT.

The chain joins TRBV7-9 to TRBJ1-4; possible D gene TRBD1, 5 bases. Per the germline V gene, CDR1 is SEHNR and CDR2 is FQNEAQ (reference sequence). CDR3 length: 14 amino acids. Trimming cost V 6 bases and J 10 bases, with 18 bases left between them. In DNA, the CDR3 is TGTGCCAGCAGAGATCTGGGGGATGCCGGAAAACTGTTTTTT. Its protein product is CASRDLGDAGKLFF.